These 30 T cell receptor beta chains share one sample of origin, sequenced in a study of regulatory T cells in long-lasting Graves disease. To make TCR beta libraries, researchers used iRepertoire HTBI primers and Arm-PCR of CDR3 regions. One entry per CDR3 protein results from TCRdb running MiXCR on the multiplex PCR reads. The sample lists some 560,000 distinct CDR3 sequences, around 15% occurring once. The time point was: newly diagnosed GD, antithyroid drugs for less than 3 months. After RNA was extracted from PBMCs, the TCR library was made from it. These data were also filed under a second study, of T cells in Graves' hyperthyroidism and ophthalmopathy.

Here the sequenced sample was peripheral blood mononuclear cells (PBMCs), taken at new diagnosis, from a patient treated with antithyroid drugs. These receptors all stem from a woman aged 35-65 years with Graves disease.

On this clonotype itself: At one end the junction does not follow the germline gene, possibly because of a read error. The chain carries TRBV10-3 and TRBJ2-4; D is perhaps TRBD1 or TRBD2 (7 bases each). CDR3 length: 17 residues. The germline CDR1 and CDR2 sequences are ENHRY and SYGVKD. CDR3 amino acids: CASSVFQGGDSQNIQYF. For the CDR3, the DNA is TGTGCCAGCAGTGTTTTCCAGGGGGGGGACAGTCAAAACATTCAGTACTTC.

This clonotype has more than one count but fewer than ten. This rearrangement joins TRBV3-1 to TRBJ2-6; D ambiguous. This CDR3 comprises 15 residues. Germline assignment: CDR1 LGHDT and CDR2 YNNKEL (reference sequence). Trimming pared 5 bases from V and 0 bases from J, leaving 8 bases between. In nucleotides, the CDR3 is TGTGCCAGCAGCGCTCAAAGCTCTGGGGCCAACGTCCTGACTTTC. Residues: CASSAQSSGANVLTF.

Many counts were recorded for this clonotype. The chain couples TRBV11-2 to TRBJ2-5, with 9 nucleotides matching TRBD1. Per germline, CDR1 SGHAT and CDR2 FQNNGV. CDR3 size: 14 residues. Losses at the gene ends were 2 bases for V and 4 bases for J; bases not matched to a gene: 2. CDR3 sequence (DNA): TGTGCCAGCAGCTTAACAGGGGGCGCAGAGACCCAGTACTTC. It encodes CASSLTGGAETQYF.

The V gene is TRBV19, the J gene TRBJ1-1; 7 nucleotides match TRBD1. The CDR3 contains 14 residues. With V trimmed by 4 bases and J by 7 bases, 9 bases remained unmatched. Germline assignment: CDR1 LNHDA and CDR2 SQIVND (reference sequence). In DNA, the CDR3 is TGTGCCAGTAGTAGGGGACAAGGGGGCTTTGAAGCTTTCTTT. Protein: CASSRGQGGFEAFF.

This clonotype was seen ten or more times. The J gene is TRBJ2-2, the V gene TRBV11-2, with 7 bases fitting TRBD2. The germline V gene has CDR1 SGHAT and CDR2 FQNNGV. The CDR3 has 17 amino acids. Trimming took 5 bases from V and 2 from J; bases not matched to a gene: 11. The CDR3 is CASSLGRGAINTGELFF. The DNA of the CDR3 is TGTGCCAGCAGCCTAGGGAGGGGAGCGATTAACACCGGGGAGCTGTTTTTT.

This clonotype showed up many times. The V call is TRBV12-3 or TRBV12-4, the J call TRBJ1-5; D may be TRBD1 (6 bases). V lost 6 bases and J 2 bases, leaving 14 bases between the germline ends. The CDR3 runs 15 residues. Written as DNA, the CDR3 is TGTGCCAGCAGCCCGAGGGGGGCCGGCAATCAGCCCCAGCATTTT. This translates into CASSPRGAGNQPQHF.

This clonotype has only a few counts. This chain uses TRBV20-1 with TRBJ1-2, with a weak D call TRBD1 (6 bases). CDR3 size: 13 residues. The germline V and J ends were trimmed by 1 base and 0 bases, with 6 bases remaining between them. Per germline, CDR1 DFQATT and CDR2 SNEGSKA (reference sequence). The CDR3 DNA is TGCAGTGCTAGAGGACAGGCTAACTATGGCTACACCTTC. Translating gives CSARGQANYGYTF.

This clonotype occurred many times. The chain is built from TRBV6-1 and TRBJ1-1; D call uncertain. CDR1 is MNHNS, CDR2 SASEGT, per germline. Deletions cut 5 bases from V and 4 bases from J, with 14 bases between. The CDR3 is 14 residues long. The CDR3 nucleotides read TGTGCCAGCAGTCACCTGGCGGGCACCACTGAAGCTTTCTTT. It yields the protein CASSHLAGTTEAFF.

This clonotype was picked up many times. The J gene is TRBJ1-1, the V gene TRBV20-1; possible D gene TRBD1, 5 bases. The CDR3 has 12 amino acids. Germline-derived CDR1 and CDR2 are DFQATT and SNEGSKA (reference sequence). Trimming removed 3 bases at V and 4 bases at J, with 9 bases between. The CDR3 DNA sequence: TGCAGTGCTAGGGAGGGGCCCACTGAAGCTTTCTTT. Translated, it gives CSAREGPTEAFF.

This chain connects TRBV6-1 to TRBJ1-2; 7 bases map to TRBD1. CDR1 and CDR2 (germline): MNHNS, SASEGT. The CDR3 is 15 residues long. With 5 bases clipped from V and 3 bases from J, the junction kept 9 bases outside the gene matches. The CDR3, as DNA: TGTGCCAGCAGTCGGGGGGACAGTTTGCACTATGGCTACACCTTC. It is translated as CASSRGDSLHYGYTF.

Ten or more counts support this clonotype. V and J are TRBV7-3 and TRBJ1-1; 9 bases fit TRBD1. The CDR3 has 14 residues. CDR1 is SGHTA and CDR2 is FQGTGA in the germline V gene. V dropped 5 bases and J dropped 5; count of bases not matched to a gene: 6. CDR3 nucleotide sequence: TGTGCCAGCAGCAAGGACAGGGGAGGTACTGAAGCTTTCTTT. Protein sequence: CASSKDRGGTEAFF.

The chain carries TRBV11-2 and TRBJ2-2; the D call may be TRBD1 or TRBD2 (5 bases each). V gave up 4 bases and J gave up 2 bases, with 23 bases separating them. CDR1 and CDR2 from the germline V gene are SGHAT and FQNNGV. The CDR3 covers 19 residues. CDR3 sequence reads: CASSSLIITGTGNTGELFF. The CDR3 DNA sequence: TGTGCCAGCAGCTCCCTTATAATTACCGGGACGGGAAACACCGGGGAGCTGTTTTTT.

V gene TRBV25-1 combines with J gene TRBJ1-2, with 7 bases lining up with TRBD1. The CDR3 has 13 amino acids. Germline V gene lookup returns CDR1 MGHDK and CDR2 SYGVNS. V shed 4 bases, J shed 4 bases, and the junction held 3 bases outside the gene matches. CDR3 residues: CASSAAGGYGYTF. DNA for the CDR3: TGTGCCAGCAGTGCAGCAGGGGGCTATGGCTACACCTTC.

The genes are TRBV20-1 and TRBJ2-5; 10 nucleotides align to TRBD2. Germline CDR1 and CDR2: DFQATT and SNEGSKA (reference sequence). The junction had 6 bases not matched to a gene; V was cut back by 1 base and J by 4 bases. CDR3 length: 15 amino acids. The CDR3 sequence is CSARAERGGAETQYF. The CDR3 DNA reads TGCAGTGCTAGAGCCGAGCGGGGGGGGGCAGAGACCCAGTACTTC.

This clonotype came up a few times. This could be a read error, since a much larger clone is one nucleotide away. The gene calls are TRBV7-9 and TRBJ1-1; no definite D call. Trimming pared 5 bases from V and 1 base from J, leaving 5 bases between. The CDR3 has 12 residues. CDR1 and CDR2 from the germline V gene are SEHNR and FQNEAQ (reference sequence). Written as DNA, the CDR3 is TGTGCCAGCAGCAAACAGAACACTGAAGCTTTCTTT. Protein product: CASSKQNTEAFF.

There are many counts of this clonotype. V usage is TRBV6-2 or TRBV6-3 and J usage is TRBJ2-7; 7 positions agree with TRBD1. This CDR3 spans 13 amino acids. CDR1 and CDR2 from the germline V gene are MNHEY and SVGEGT. V trimming: 4 bases; J trimming: 2 bases; junction bases outside the gene matches: 2. Written as DNA, the CDR3 is TGTGCCAGCAGTTTCGGGACAGCCTACGAGCAGTACTTC. This encodes CASSFGTAYEQYF.

Of note for this clonotype: The likely explanation is a read error, given a far larger clone one base away. The genes are TRBV14 and TRBJ2-3; 15 positions match TRBD2. This CDR3 is built from 17 residues. With V trimmed by 6 bases and J by 5 bases, 9 bases remained unmatched. Germline values: CDR1 SGHDN, CDR2 FVKESK. The CDR3 loop reads CASSPPPGLAGGDTQYF. The CDR3 DNA reads TGTGCCAGCAGTCCTCCCCCGGGACTAGCGGGGGGAGATACGCAGTATTTT.

The sample holds a few counts of this clonotype. The chain links TRBV20-1 to TRBJ2-2; 8 nucleotides match TRBD2. The CDR3 totals 13 residues. Trimming cost V 3 bases and J 6 bases; bases outside gene matches: 3. Germline CDR1 reads DFQATT; CDR2 reads SNEGSKA (reference sequence). The CDR3: CSASGGAAGELFF. CDR3 DNA: TGCAGTGCTAGCGGGGGGGCGGCCGGGGAGCTGTTTTTT.

This clonotype was seen repeatedly, ten times or more. This sequence joins TRBV7-3 and TRBJ2-3; D remains unclear. Germline CDR1 reads SGHTA; CDR2 reads FQGTGA. V was shortened by 5 bases and J by 0 bases, with 9 bases between the two germline ends. The CDR3 is made up of 14 amino acids. CDR3 in amino acids: CASSPDLSTDTQYF. The CDR3 DNA reads as TGTGCCAGCAGCCCCGACCTTAGCACAGATACGCAGTATTTT. Filled out from reference TRBV7-3 and TRBJ2-3, the complete variable domain reads GAGVSQTPSNKVTEKGKYVELRCDPISGHTALYWYRQSLGQGPEFLIYFQGTGAADDSGLPNDRFFAVRPEGSVSTLKIQRTERGDSAVYLCASSPDLSTDTQYFGPGTRLTVL.

This clonotype has a count of ten or more. The chain links TRBV20-1 to TRBJ2-5, with 10 bases that match TRBD1. This CDR3 has 14 residues. V was clipped by 8 bases and J by 5 bases; unmatched bases: 11. Germline lookup yields CDR1 DFQATT and CDR2 SNEGSKA (reference sequence). For the CDR3, the DNA is TGCAGTAAGATGGGGACAGGGGATCAGGAGACCCAGTACTTC. Translating it yields CSKMGTGDQETQYF.

This clonotype was counted many times. The J gene is TRBJ2-3, the V gene TRBV7-9; D is perhaps TRBD2 (7 bases). With 8 bases removed from V and 6 bases from J, the gap between germline ends came to 12 bases. There are 12 residues in the CDR3. Germline assignment: CDR1 SEHNR and CDR2 FQNEAQ (reference sequence). CDR3 coding DNA: TGTGCCAGCGAGGGGGGGCCGGATACGCAGTATTTT. Amino acids: CASEGGPDTQYF.

The V call is TRBV5-1, the J call TRBJ2-5; D perhaps matches TRBD1 (5 bases). The V gene's germline CDR1 is SGHRS and CDR2 YFSETQ. This CDR3 is built from 16 residues. The V and J ends lost 4 bases and 0 bases respectively, with 16 bases between them. DNA for the CDR3: TGCGCCAGCAGCCCGGGTGACAGTTGGTACCAAGAGACCCAGTACTTC. Translated, it gives CASSPGDSWYQETQYF. Variable domain in full (rest from reference TRBV5-1 and TRBJ2-5): KAGVTQTPRYLIKTRGQQVTLSCSPISGHRSVSWYQQTPGQGLQFLFEYFSETQRNKGNFPGRFSGRQFSNSRSEMNVSTLELGDSALYLCASSPGDSWYQETQYFGPGTRLLVL.

This clonotype was recorded many times. The chain combines TRBV12-3 or TRBV12-4 with TRBJ2-5; 8 nucleotides match TRBD1. The ends lost 8 bases at V and 5 bases at J; junction bases unmatched: 10. The CDR3 is 14 amino acids. CDR3 amino acids: CASATSGGWETQYF. In nucleotides, the CDR3 is TGTGCCAGCGCCACCTCAGGGGGCTGGGAGACCCAGTACTTC.

This clonotype has a count of ten or more. The chain uses TRBV13 and TRBJ2-5; 9 positions match TRBD2. V shed 0 bases and J 0 bases; nucleotides not matched to a gene: 5. CDR1 and CDR2 (germline): PRHDT, FYEKMQ (reference sequence). This CDR3 region has 17 residues. CDR3 coding DNA: TGTGCCAGCAGCTTAGGGAGTAGCGGGGGAAACCAAGAGACCCAGTACTTC. It codes for CASSLGSSGGNQETQYF.

Ten or more counts support this clonotype. V gene TRBV7-2 combines with J gene TRBJ2-3; D possibly corresponds to TRBD2 (5 bases). CDR1 and CDR2 (germline): SGHTA, FQGNSA. CDR3 length equals 15 residues. The ends were cut back, 5 bases at V and 2 bases at J, with 14 bases in the middle. This CDR3 is CASSPTAGHTDTQYF. The CDR3 DNA reads as TGTGCCAGCAGCCCGACGGCGGGTCACACAGATACGCAGTATTTT.

This clonotype was seen only a few times. The chain is built from TRBV4-1 and TRBJ2-7, with 8 nucleotides matching TRBD1. The germline V gene encodes CDR1 MGHRA and CDR2 YSYEKL. V shed 2 bases and J 3 bases; nucleotides not matched to a gene: 6. The CDR3 is 15 residues long. The DNA for the CDR3 is TGCGCCAGCAGCCAATCGTCAGGGGGCCTCTACGAGCAGTACTTC. It encodes CASSQSSGGLYEQYF.

The J gene is TRBJ1-1, the V gene TRBV11-2, with TRBD1 matching over 7 bases. V lost 1 base and J lost 4; bases outside the gene matches: 12. The germline gives CDR1 SGHAT, CDR2 FQNNGV. This CDR3 is 17 amino acids long. The CDR3 bases are TGTGCCAGCAGCTTAGGCTTGTACGCAACAGGGGCCACTGAAGCTTTCTTT. As protein: CASSLGLYATGATEAFF.

The J gene is TRBJ2-7, the V gene TRBV9; D is perhaps TRBD1 (6 bases). Trimming stripped 2 bases from V and 2 bases from J, with 11 bases between. The germline V gene encodes CDR1 SGDLS and CDR2 YYNGEE. This CDR3 is built from 14 residues. The CDR3 loop is CASSVDSTTYEQYF. DNA of the CDR3: TGTGCCAGCAGCGTGGACAGTACCACCTACGAGCAGTACTTC. Complete variable domain (other parts from reference TRBV9 and TRBJ2-7): DSGVTQTPKHLITATGQRVTLRCSPRSGDLSVYWYQQSLDQGLQFLIQYYNGEERAKGNILERFSAQQFPDLHSELNLSSLELGDSALYFCASSVDSTTYEQYFGPGTRLTVT.

J is TRBJ2-7 and V is TRBV28; TRBD1 is a possible D gene (5 bases). Germline loops: CDR1 MDHEN, CDR2 SYDVKM. The CDR3 totals 14 residues. V was shortened by 4 bases and J by 6 bases, with 16 bases between the two germline ends. CDR3 loop: CASSWGWGVFEQYF. The CDR3 DNA sequence: TGTGCCAGCAGTTGGGGCTGGGGCGTCTTCGAGCAGTACTTC.

This rearrangement joins TRBV12-3 or TRBV12-4 to TRBJ1-3; 10 nucleotides match TRBD1. This CDR3 has 15 amino acids. V gave up 5 bases and J gave up 3 bases; unmatched junction bases: 4. The DNA for the CDR3 is TGTGCCAGCAGTGGGGACAGGGGAATTGGAAACACCATATATTTT. Translation: CASSGDRGIGNTIYF.